These 30 T cell receptor beta chains were all obtained from the same sample, sequenced in a study of T cells after posttransplantation cyclophosphamide. The assay was immunoSEQ multiplex PCR, and TCRdb's table has in-frame clones only and misses some. The sample presents about 40,000 clones, none singletons. Sequencing input: PBMCs. Receptor source: a woman in her forties or fifties in good health and a related stem cell transplant donor.

This clone was seen at least ten times. This chain connects TRBV2 to TRBJ1-2; no clear D gene. This CDR3 comprises 15 residues. From germline, CDR1 is SNHLY and CDR2 FYNNEI. Trimming stripped 5 bases from V and 4 bases from J, with 17 bases between. The DNA for the CDR3 is TGTGCCAGCAGTCCCTCCCCTGACATCTCCTATGGCTACACCTTC. Protein product: CASSPSPDISYGYTF.

This clone was observed many times. This rearrangement joins TRBV18 to TRBJ2-7, with 13 bases lining up with TRBD2. The CDR3 is made up of 16 amino acids. Germline values: CDR1 KGHSH, CDR2 LQKENI. After removal of 2 bases from V and 2 bases from J, the junction contained 3 bases not matched to a gene. The CDR3 region has the DNA TGTGCCAGCTCACCAGGGACTAGCGGGGAGCCCTACGAGCAGTACTTC. It is translated as CASSPGTSGEPYEQYF. Complete variable domain (other parts from reference TRBV18 and TRBJ2-7): NAGVMQNPRHLVRRRGQEARLRCSPMKGHSHVYWYRQLPEEGLKFMVYLQKENIIDESGMPKERFSAEFPKEGPSILRIQQVVRGDSAAYFCASSPGTSGEPYEQYFGPGTRLTVT.

This clone was detected ten times or more. This chain joins TRBV19 and TRBJ1-6; D unresolved. V lost 5 bases to trimming and J lost 0 bases, with 5 bases between them. The CDR3 spans 14 residues. Germline CDR1 reads LNHDA; CDR2 reads SQIVND (reference sequence). Here the CDR3 DNA reads TGTGCCAGTAGTTACAGCTCCTATAATTCACCCCTCCACTTT. Amino acids: CASSYSSYNSPLHF.

This clone was counted at least ten times. This chain joins TRBV7-2 and TRBJ2-1; TRBD2 might be the D (5 bases). Looked up from germline, CDR1 is SGHTA and CDR2 is FQGNSA. V lost 5 bases and J lost 6, with 8 bases in between. There are 12 residues in the CDR3. In DNA form, the CDR3 reads TGTGCCAGCAGCGCGAGCGGCAATGAGCAGTTCTTC. Encoded protein: CASSASGNEQFF.

The sample holds many counts of this clone. J is TRBJ1-1 and V is TRBV18, with TRBD1 as a possible D gene (6 bases). Germline V gene data show CDR1 as KGHSH and CDR2 as LQKENI. The ends were cut back, 6 bases at V and 5 bases at J, with 10 bases in the middle. The CDR3 contains 12 residues. The CDR3 reads CASSMGQTEAFF. CDR3 in DNA: TGTGCCAGCTCGATGGGACAAACTGAAGCTTTCTTT.

This clone has ten or more counts. In DNA form, the CDR3 reads TGCGCCAGCAGCGCGGGGAACACAGATACGCAGTATTTT. Its protein product is CASSAGNTDTQYF. V and J are TRBV5-1 and TRBJ2-3; tentatively, D is TRBD2 (6 bases). V shed 4 bases and J shed 2 bases, with 8 bases lying between them. The CDR3 extends over 13 amino acids. Germline V lookup: CDR1 SGHRS, CDR2 YFSETQ.

This clone was seen at least ten times. The chain joins TRBV9 to TRBJ1-2; D not certain. Deletions cut 6 bases from V and 6 bases from J, with 9 bases between. The CDR3 spans 11 residues. The germline V gene has CDR1 SGDLS and CDR2 YYNGEE. CDR3 loop: CASNSRDGYTF. The CDR3 DNA reads TGTGCCAGCAACTCCCGCGATGGCTACACCTTC.

In its sample, this clone was seen many times. The chain recombines TRBV5-4 with TRBJ2-1; 8 nucleotides match TRBD2. The CDR3 totals 15 residues. Unmatched junction bases numbered 6, after V lost 1 base and J lost 6 bases. Germline loops: CDR1 SGHNT, CDR2 YYREEE (reference sequence). CDR3 sequence: CASSLSGSTLNEQFF. The CDR3 DNA is TGTGCCAGCAGCTTGAGCGGGAGCACCCTCAATGAGCAGTTCTTC.

The sample holds many counts of this clone. The V and J genes are TRBV7-9 and TRBJ2-3; TRBD1 might be the D (7 bases). The CDR3 extends over 14 amino acids. Germline assignment: CDR1 SEHNR and CDR2 FQNEAQ (reference sequence). V gave up 4 bases and J gave up 3 bases, with 11 bases separating them. CDR3 sequence: CASSSSGGTDTQYF. CDR3 DNA sequence: TGTGCCAGCAGCTCGTCAGGGGGGACAGATACGCAGTATTTT.

This clone was counted many times. V usage is TRBV5-5 and J usage is TRBJ1-1, with D perhaps matching TRBD1 (6 bases). Deletions cut 2 bases from V and 4 bases from J, with 12 bases between. CDR1 and CDR2 from the germline V gene are SGHKS and YYEKEE (reference sequence). The CDR3 has 14 residues. The CDR3 DNA reads TGTGCCAGCAGCTTTACAGGGTCGGCCACTGAAGCTTTCTTT. Its translation is CASSFTGSATEAFF.

This clone was picked up many times. This sequence joins TRBV19 and TRBJ1-6; TRBD1 aligns across 7 bases. CDR3 length: 13 residues. Per germline, CDR1 LNHDA and CDR2 SQIVND (reference sequence). The trim removed 4 bases at V and 10 bases at J, leaving 4 bases unmatched. The CDR3 DNA reads as TGTGCCAGTAGTAAAACAGGGGTCTCACCCCTCCACTTT. Its protein product is CASSKTGVSPLHF. Full variable domain (missing parts from reference TRBV19 and TRBJ1-6): DGGITQSPKYLFRKEGQNVTLSCEQNLNHDAMYWYRQDPGQGLRLIYYSQIVNDFQKGDIAEGYSVSREKKESFPLTVTSAQKNPTAFYLCASSKTGVSPLHFGNGTRLTVT.

This clone was seen ten or more times. The chain is built from TRBV7-2 and TRBJ1-2; no definite D call. The CDR3 length is 12 residues. V dropped 6 bases and J dropped 0 bases, with 5 bases sitting between them. Germline V CDR1 and CDR2: SGHTA, FQGNSA. CDR3 in DNA: TGTGCCAGCAGATCAGCTAACTATGGCTACACCTTC. This codes for CASRSANYGYTF.

The rearrangement joins TRBV9 to TRBJ2-3; 12 bases align to TRBD2. The CDR3 has 18 amino acids. The germline V gene has CDR1 SGDLS and CDR2 YYNGEE. V dropped 0 bases and J dropped 3; count of bases not matched to a gene: 8. Here the CDR3 DNA reads TGTGCCAGCAGCGTAGCCTCCCTAACTAGCGGGGGGACAGATACGCAGTATTTT. The encoded protein is CASSVASLTSGGTDTQYF.

This clone has ten or more counts. This sequence joins TRBV28 and TRBJ1-1; perhaps TRBD1 as D (6 bases). The CDR3 has 14 residues. The V end lost 1 base, the J end lost 3 bases, and 9 bases lay between the germline ends. Germline assignment: CDR1 MDHEN and CDR2 SYDVKM. The CDR3 loop is CASSLYGGYTEAFF. CDR3 sequence (DNA): TGTGCCAGCAGTTTATATGGGGGCTACACTGAAGCTTTCTTT.

This clone was detected many times. The CDR3 is CASSPFVNTGELFF. CDR3 bases: TGTGCCAGCAGCCCCTTCGTGAACACCGGGGAGCTGTTTTTT. The V call is TRBV7-9, the J call TRBJ2-2; D unclear. The CDR3 is 14 residues long. Germline V gives CDR1 SEHNR, CDR2 FQNEAQ (reference sequence). With 5 bases removed from V and 1 base from J, the gap between germline ends came to 8 bases.

This clone turned up a few times. This chain uses TRBV6-4 with TRBJ2-5; the D gene is possibly TRBD2 (5 bases). TRBJ2-7 matches the DNA end more closely, so the J call is doubtful. The CDR3 consists of 13 residues. The germline V gene encodes CDR1 MRHNA and CDR2 SNTAGT. CDR3 in amino acids: CASEERITYEQYF. The CDR3 DNA is TGTGCCAGCGAGGAGCGGATAACCTACGAGCAGTACTTC.

This chain uses TRBV5-1 with TRBJ2-3, with D possibly matching TRBD1 (5 bases). V was pared by 0 bases and J by 6 bases, with 17 bases between. Germline V gene sequence: CDR1 SGHRS, CDR2 YFSETQ. The CDR3 runs to 16 residues. The CDR3 DNA reads as TGCGCCAGCAGCTTGGTCGTTGGGCAGGGTACGGATACGCAGTATTTT. As protein: CASSLVVGQGTDTQYF.

The table lists this clone with many counts. The chain employs TRBV4-2 and TRBJ2-7; a possible D gene is TRBD1 (5 bases). CDR1 is LGHNA, CDR2 YNFKEQ, per germline. The CDR3 sequence is 12 residues long. Between the trimmed V and J ends, which lost 0 bases and 5 bases, there was a span of 5 bases. Here the CDR3 DNA reads TGTGCCAGCAGCCAAGACAGGGACGAGCAGTACTTC. This gives the protein CASSQDRDEQYF.

This clone was seen ten or more times. This chain joins TRBV6-1 and TRBJ1-5; 11 bases are a match to TRBD1. Germline CDR1 and CDR2: MNHNS and SASEGT. The CDR3 totals 14 residues. V trimming: 3 bases; J trimming: 10 bases; junction bases outside the gene matches: 5. CDR3 sequence reads: CASSEGQGGEPQHF. The CDR3 DNA follows: TGTGCCAGCAGTGAGGGACAGGGGGGAGAACCCCAGCATTTT.

This clone was recorded at least ten times. The chain uses TRBV9 and TRBJ2-1; D unresolved. Per germline, CDR1 SGDLS and CDR2 YYNGEE. The V end was cut by 3 bases, the J end by 0 bases, with 13 bases between. The CDR3 extends over 16 amino acids. CDR3 coding DNA: TGTGCCAGCAGCGCCCACTCTCTGAGCTCCTACAATGAGCAGTTCTTC. It codes for CASSAHSLSSYNEQFF.

Ten or more counts support this clone. V is TRBV25-1 and J is TRBJ1-2; possibly TRBD1 for D (6 bases). The CDR3 sequence is 12 residues long. Germline V gene lookup returns CDR1 MGHDK and CDR2 SYGVNS. The germline V and J ends were trimmed by 5 bases and 5 bases, with 9 bases remaining between them. The CDR3 protein is CASSTGFYGYTF. The DNA for the CDR3 is TGTGCCAGCAGTACAGGGTTTTATGGCTACACCTTC.

This clone was detected many times. The chain carries TRBV19 and TRBJ1-2; 7 nucleotides agree with TRBD1. The V and J ends lost 5 bases and 6 bases, in that order; junction bases with no gene match: 9. The CDR3 spans 14 residues. CDR1 LNHDA and CDR2 SQIVND come from the germline V gene (reference sequence). The CDR3 spells CASSQPGQLDGYTF. The CDR3, as DNA: TGTGCCAGTAGTCAACCGGGACAGCTGGATGGCTACACCTTC.

This chain links TRBV28 with TRBJ2-7; 7 bases match TRBD1. CDR3 size: 14 residues. Germline loops: CDR1 MDHEN, CDR2 SYDVKM. V trimming: 8 bases; J trimming: 3 bases; junction bases outside the gene matches: 10. In nucleotides, the CDR3 is TGTGCCAGCCTCACAGCAGGGGGTCGCTACGAGCAGTACTTC. Translating gives CASLTAGGRYEQYF.

There are many counts of this clone. J is TRBJ2-3 and V is TRBV5-1; 7 bases align to TRBD1. CDR1 and CDR2 (germline): SGHRS, YFSETQ. Unmatched junction bases numbered 9, after V lost 4 bases and J lost 1 base. This CDR3 contains 16 residues. The chain's CDR3 is CASSPPRQGGTDTQYF. In DNA form, the CDR3 reads TGCGCCAGCAGCCCTCCCCGACAGGGAGGCACAGATACGCAGTATTTT.

Many counts were recorded for this clone. The sample holds other DNA sequences that translate to the same CDR3. This sequence joins TRBV28 and TRBJ2-7, with 9 bases aligning to TRBD2. This CDR3 comprises 15 residues. Per the germline V gene, CDR1 is MDHEN and CDR2 is SYDVKM. After removal of 2 bases from V and 0 bases from J, the junction contained 2 bases not matched to a gene. The chain's CDR3 is CASSLAAGGSYEQYF. CDR3 nucleotides: TGTGCCAGCAGTTTAGCAGCGGGAGGCTCCTACGAGCAGTACTTC.

This clone was picked up a small number of times. This rearrangement joins TRBV19 to TRBJ2-1; 12 nucleotides line up with TRBD1. Germline CDR1 is LNHDA and CDR2 is SQIVND (reference sequence). The CDR3 sequence is 17 residues long. V shed 9 bases, J shed 7 bases, and the junction held 16 bases outside the gene matches. DNA of the CDR3: TGTGCCAGCAGAGGGTTCGACCGGGACAGGGGGCTGAATGAGCAGTTCTTC. Translating it yields CASRGFDRDRGLNEQFF. Supplemented by reference TRBV19 and TRBJ2-1, the full variable domain reads DGGITQSPKYLFRKEGQNVTLSCEQNLNHDAMYWYRQDPGQGLRLIYYSQIVNDFQKGDIAEGYSVSREKKESFPLTVTSAQKNPTAFYLCASRGFDRDRGLNEQFFGPGTRLTVL.

This clone has a count of ten or more. The chain links TRBV14 to TRBJ1-5, with D possibly being TRBD1 (5 bases). V lost 4 bases to trimming and J lost 2 bases, with 12 bases between them. This CDR3 comprises 15 residues. The germline gives CDR1 SGHDN, CDR2 FVKESK. CDR3 in amino acids: CASSRSGFGNQPQHF. CDR3 in DNA: TGTGCCAGCAGCCGCTCAGGGTTCGGCAATCAGCCCCAGCATTTT.

This clone was recorded many times. The V call is TRBV4-3, the J call TRBJ1-2; 8 nucleotides match TRBD1. The CDR3 has 16 amino acids. Trimming at V came to 2 bases and at J to 8 bases, leaving 13 bases not matched to a gene. CDR1 is LGHNA, CDR2 YSLEER, per germline. The CDR3 nucleotides read TGCGCCAGCAGCCAAACGTGGACCAGGGGGCTAGGGGGCTACACCTTC. Translated, it gives CASSQTWTRGLGGYTF.

This clone was seen ten or more times. CDR3 coding DNA: TGCGCCAGCAGCTTATCCACAGGGGATGGGGCCAACGTCCTGACTTTC. Translated: CASSLSTGDGANVLTF. V gene TRBV5-1 combines with J gene TRBJ2-6; the match to TRBD1 covers 7 bases. Germline V gene lookup returns CDR1 SGHRS and CDR2 YFSETQ. V lost 2 bases and J lost 3; bases outside the gene matches: 5. There are 16 residues in the CDR3.

This clone was observed at least ten times. This chain uses TRBV19 with TRBJ1-1, with TRBD1 as a possible D gene (6 bases). Trimming took 1 base from V and 4 from J, leaving 10 bases between them. Germline V gene sequence: CDR1 LNHDA, CDR2 SQIVND (reference sequence). This CDR3 spans 14 amino acids. The CDR3 nucleotides read TGTGCCAGTAGTATAGCCTCAGGGGCCACTGAAGCTTTCTTT. Protein product: CASSIASGATEAFF.